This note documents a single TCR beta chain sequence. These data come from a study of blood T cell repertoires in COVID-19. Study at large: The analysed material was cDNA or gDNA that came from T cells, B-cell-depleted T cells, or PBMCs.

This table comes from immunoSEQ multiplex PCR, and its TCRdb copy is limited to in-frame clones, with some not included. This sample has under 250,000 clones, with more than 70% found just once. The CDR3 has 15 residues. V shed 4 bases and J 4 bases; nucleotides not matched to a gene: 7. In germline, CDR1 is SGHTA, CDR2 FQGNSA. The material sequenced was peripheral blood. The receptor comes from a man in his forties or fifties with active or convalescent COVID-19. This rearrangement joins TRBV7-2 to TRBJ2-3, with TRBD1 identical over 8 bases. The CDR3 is CASSSQQGVADTQYF. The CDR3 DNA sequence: TGTGCCAGCAGCTCCCAACAGGGGGTGGCAGATACGCAGTATTTT. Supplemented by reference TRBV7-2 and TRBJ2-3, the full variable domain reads GAGVSQSPSNKVTEKGKDVELRCDPISGHTALYWYRQSLGQGLEFLIYFQGNSAPDKSGLPSDRFSAERTGGSVSTLTIQRTQQEDSAVYLCASSSQQGVADTQYFGPGTRLTVL.